A selection of T cell receptor beta chains follows, all from one sample in a study of T-cell reconstitution after alpha-beta-depleted transplantation in children. TCRdb independently ran MiXCR on the PCR reads; one entry per CDR3 protein. The profile shows around 300,000 distinct CDR3 sequences, roughly 8.2% of them singletons. Material: peripheral blood, obtained 360 days after TCRalphabeta/CD19-depleted stem cell transplant. These TCRs come from a female patient aged 2-10 years who had a stem cell transplant for Fanconi anemia, so the T cells may come from the graft donor. Each CDR3 is given with its conserved first and last residue. The order of the fields is clone size, D gene, V gene, CDR3 length, J gene, CDR3 DNA, CDR3 protein. D genes are given only for firm matches. Rows may omit the clone size; those that give it use once, few, many or a size class.

size: many
D: TRBD2
V: TRBV7-2
length: 15
J: TRBJ2-1
DNA: TGTGCCAGCAGCTTAGCTAGCGGGGGGGCGAGTGAGCAGTTCTTC
CDR3: CASSLASGGASEQFF

size: many
D: -
V: TRBV6-5
length: 14
J: TRBJ2-2
DNA: TGTGCCAGCAGTTACTGGGGGAACACCGGGGAGCTGTTTTTT
CDR3: CASSYWGNTGELFF

size: many
D: -
V: TRBV29-1
length: 11
J: TRBJ2-5
DNA: TGCAGCGTCCTACCGGAAGAGACCCAGTACTTC
CDR3: CSVLPEETQYF

size: -
D: -
V: TRBV19
length: 14
J: TRBJ2-2
DNA: TGTGCCACGCGCGATGGGGGAGACACCGGGGAGCTGTTTTTT
CDR3: CATRDGGDTGELFF

size: -
D: -
V: TRBV6-2/TRBV6-3
length: 13
J: TRBJ1-1
DNA: TGTGCCAGCAACTTACAGGTCTCCACTGAAGCTTTCTTT
CDR3: CASNLQVSTEAFF

size: -
D: -
V: TRBV12-3/TRBV12-4
length: 15
J: TRBJ2-3
DNA: TGTGCCAGCAGTTTGACAGCGAGAAGCACAGATACGCAGTATTTT
CDR3: CASSLTARSTDTQYF

size: many
D: TRBD1
V: TRBV12-3/TRBV12-4
length: 14
J: TRBJ1-1
DNA: TGTGCCAGCAGTTTATTCGACAGGGGGAATGAAGCTTTCTTT
CDR3: CASSLFDRGNEAFF

size: -
D: -
V: TRBV5-1
length: 15
J: TRBJ2-7
DNA: TGCGCCAGCAGCTTGGCCTTGGCGGCTATCTACGAGCAGTACTTC
CDR3: CASSLALAAIYEQYF

size: many
D: -
V: TRBV5-5
length: 15
J: TRBJ1-6
DNA: TGTGCCAGCAACGGGGGCTCTCCCTCTCTCTCATCCCTCCACTTT
CDR3: CASNGGSPSLSSLHF

size: -
D: -
V: TRBV28
length: 13
J: TRBJ1-1
DNA: TGTGCCAGCAGACAAACCTCGAACACTGAAGCTTTCTTT
CDR3: CASRQTSNTEAFF

size: many
D: TRBD2
V: TRBV5-5
length: 16
J: TRBJ2-1
DNA: TGTGCCAGCAGCTTGGCCGTCGTAGCGGGGGTTAATGAGCAGTTCTTC
CDR3: CASSLAVVAGVNEQFF

size: few
D: -
V: TRBV5-1
length: 14
J: TRBJ1-2
DNA: TGCGCCAGCAGCTTGGTGGGGCCCGGACGGGGCTACACCTTC
CDR3: CASSLVGPGRGYTF

size: many
D: -
V: TRBV2
length: 13
J: TRBJ2-3
DNA: TGTGCCAGCGACGGTCTGGGCACAGATACGCAGTATTTT
CDR3: CASDGLGTDTQYF

size: few
D: -
V: TRBV7-6
length: 14
J: TRBJ2-5
DNA: TGTGCCAGCAGCTTAGGCGTCACCCAAGAGACCCAGTACTTC
CDR3: CASSLGVTQETQYF

size: -
D: -
V: TRBV7-8
length: 15
J: TRBJ2-7
DNA: TGTGCCAGCAGCTCAAAGGACAGTTTGTTCTACGAGCAGTACTTC
CDR3: CASSSKDSLFYEQYF

size: few
D: -
V: TRBV25-1
length: 15
J: TRBJ2-3
DNA: TGTGCCAGCAGTGAAATAGGTAGCGGCACAGATACGCAGTATTTT
CDR3: CASSEIGSGTDTQYF

size: few
D: TRBD2
V: TRBV28
length: 15
J: TRBJ2-2
DNA: TGTGCCGGCTCCAGCGGGGGGGCCTCTTCCGGGGAGCTGTTTTTT
CDR3: CAGSSGGASSGELFF

size: many
D: -
V: TRBV20-1
length: 11
J: TRBJ2-1
DNA: TGCATTTGGGACCTTAACAATGAGCAGTTCTTC
CDR3: CIWDLNNEQFF

size: few
D: -
V: TRBV20-1
length: 15
J: TRBJ1-4
DNA: TGCAGTGCTAGCCCGATCGGGACGGGTAATGAAAAACTGTTTTTT
CDR3: CSASPIGTGNEKLFF

size: -
D: TRBD1
V: TRBV5-1
length: 15
J: TRBJ2-3
DNA: TGCGCCAGCAGGGGGACAGCCACTAGCACAGATACGCAGTATTTT
CDR3: CASRGTATSTDTQYF

size: few
D: -
V: TRBV5-1
length: 14
J: TRBJ2-2
DNA: TGCGCCAGCAGCCGGACACAGGACACCGGGGAGCTGTTTTTT
CDR3: CASSRTQDTGELFF

size: few
D: -
V: TRBV7-3
length: 13
J: TRBJ2-7
DNA: TGTGCCAGCAGCTTAAAGCCCTCCTACGAGCAGTACTTC
CDR3: CASSLKPSYEQYF

size: many
D: -
V: TRBV28
length: 18
J: TRBJ2-1
DNA: TGTGCCAGCAGTGGGGGCGGAGGGCCGAATCGATCCTACAATGAGCAGTTCTTC
CDR3: CASSGGGGPNRSYNEQFF

size: many
D: TRBD1
V: TRBV12-3/TRBV12-4
length: 15
J: TRBJ1-1
DNA: TGTGCCAGCAGACCTACTCCGGGACAGTACACTGAAGCTTTCTTT
CDR3: CASRPTPGQYTEAFF

size: many
D: -
V: TRBV27
length: 11
J: TRBJ2-7
DNA: TGTGCCAGCAGTTTTTCGGGGGAGCAGTACTTC
CDR3: CASSFSGEQYF

size: many
D: -
V: TRBV29-1
length: 15
J: TRBJ2-3
DNA: TGCAGCGTTGTAATGTTTCTAGGTCGCACAGATACGCAGTATTTT
CDR3: CSVVMFLGRTDTQYF

size: -
D: -
V: TRBV5-1
length: 17
J: TRBJ1-2
DNA: TGCGCCAGCAGCTTGGCCTCCGGGTCTTCCTTCTTATATGGCTACACCTTC
CDR3: CASSLASGSSFLYGYTF

size: few
D: TRBD1
V: TRBV9
length: 18
J: TRBJ2-1
DNA: TGTGCCAGCAGCGTAGGGGTAATGGGGACAGGCGGGTACAATGAGCAGTTCTTC
CDR3: CASSVGVMGTGGYNEQFF

size: many
D: -
V: TRBV4-2
length: 13
J: TRBJ2-7
DNA: TGTGCCAGCAGCCACGGGGTCACCTACGAGCAGTACTTC
CDR3: CASSHGVTYEQYF

size: -
D: -
V: TRBV5-6
length: 14
J: TRBJ2-7
DNA: TGTGCCAGCAGCTTAGAAATGTCCGCCTACGAGCAGTACTTC
CDR3: CASSLEMSAYEQYF